This T cell receptor (beta chain) was sequenced for a study of brain T cells in children with intractable seizures. Study-level findings and limits: Pre- and post-surgery blood differed in depth, so pre-surgery absences may be undersampling.

Assay used: immunoSEQ multiplex PCR; TCRdb lists only in-frame clones, some missing. The sample yields 340,000 or so clones, over 90% seen once. This CDR3 has 14 amino acids. Germline V gene data show CDR1 as SGHVS and CDR2 as FQNEAQ. V trimming: 3 bases; J trimming: 4 bases; junction bases outside the gene matches: 2. In regard to this clone: The antigen is undetermined.

Time point: blood from clinic visit 5 months post-surgery; TSC patient then seizure free. The sequenced cases were selected for having the highest brain T cell transcript signatures. At least one anti-epileptic drug was given before surgery. The source of this sequence is a boy younger than two with tuberous sclerosis and intractable seizures. Sequences were derived from peripheral blood, sampled roughly 5 months after surgery. The J gene is TRBJ2-1, the V gene TRBV7-8; 8 nucleotides match TRBD2. CDR3 bases: TGTGCCAGCAGCTTTTTAGCGGGGTACAATGAGCAGTTCTTC. Its protein product is CASSFLAGYNEQFF.